This T cell receptor (beta chain) is drawn from a study of blood T cell repertoires in COVID-19 (TCRdb year 2020). A note on the overall study: Samples covering the acute and convalescent phases of COVID-19 were provided by collaborators in the United States, Italy and Spain. The prospective study material was composed of cDNA or gDNA derived from T cells, B-cell-depleted T cells, or PBMCs. The dataset comprised deeply sampled blood TCRbeta repertoires from subjects exposed to, actively infected with, or recovered from COVID-19. The repertoires were released in a freely available public database meant as a resource for research on the immune response to SARS-CoV-2. Samples were obtained from the ongoing ImmuneRACE study (first 160 participants) and from 950 to 1,500 subjects provided by 6 global collaborators. Nearly every sample came with metadata listing a de-identified subject ID, COVID-19 status, age in years and sex. Where HLA class I and class II types were available, the types were taken from metadata supplied by the sample provider, not from assay-based typing. Results and caveats for the whole study, not just this receptor: The quantity of clinical and demographic metadata differed by source and by participant and was supplied without curation.

A note on this clone: No antigen is known for it. Base quality data are lacking; no much larger clone is found one base away.

TCRbeta CDR3 regions were amplified from genomic DNA by means of the immunoSEQ Assay, a bias-controlled multiplex PCR. In the authors' own workflow: The number of nucleated cells in each sample was estimated by amplification of reference gene primers within the assay. To quantify the absolute abundance of each unique TCRbeta CDR3 rearrangement, sequence reads were collapsed and filtered. For each sample, productive Simpson clonality was calculated by taking the square root of Simpson's diversity index across productive rearrangements. Drawn from immuneACCESS, this table holds only the in-frame rearrangements with V and J called that TCRdb kept. Clones are partly lost; checked studies trace under half to an unresolved V gene and leave the rest unexplained. V, J and clone size are taken as reported in that table, and D and trimming were inferred from the DNA itself. Counted in this sample were some 220,000 clones; 75% to 90% of them appeared once. The ten top clones hold over 4% of the sample.

One collaborating source in Seattle enrolled patients during active infection and followed them longitudinally through the course of disease. The collaborating institutions used their own protocols to collect whole blood in K2EDTA tubes. For TCRbeta analysis, collaborators shipped samples as frozen whole blood, isolated PBMCs, or DNA extracted from either of those sample types. The clonotype comes from a woman between 70 and 85 years old with COVID-19, enrolled during active disease. Sequencing was performed on peripheral blood.

At the DNA level, the sequence is TGTGCCAGCAGCCGGAACCTACAGGACACCCAGGGGGGCTACACCTTC. This codes for CASSRNLQDTQGGYTF. Here the chain combines TRBV5-4 and TRBJ1-2; TRBD1 is perhaps the D gene, given 6 matching bases. V and J lose 4 bases and 8 bases, and a span of 24 bases separates them. The CDR3 numbers 16 residues from cysteine through phenylalanine. Here the CDR3 DNA is all that survives: 48 bases in frame from base 1. Based on the germline V gene (reference sequence), the CDR1 and CDR2 sequences are SGHNT and YYREEE.